This T cell receptor (beta chain) appears in the sequencing data of a study of CD8 T cells in Susac syndrome. In blood CD8+ and CD4+ T cells, TCR beta underwent sequencing. The V segment lost 1 base and the J segment 4 bases; nucleotides outside the gene matches: 16. Germline V gene lookup returns CDR1 SEHNR and CDR2 FQNEAQ (reference sequence). The CDR3 runs to 19 residues. RNA in amounts of roughly 0.5 to 1 ug was reverse transcribed with random hexamers. TCRdb analysed the immunoSEQ multiplex PCR reads with MiXCR anew, one entry per CDR3 protein. Of almost 450,000 distinct CDR3 sequences listed, more than 80% are singletons.

The source is a human donor with multiple sclerosis. J is TRBJ2-3 and V is TRBV7-9, with 8 bases aligning to TRBD2. Sequenced sample: CD8+ T cells from PBMCs. The CDR3, as DNA: TGTGCCAGCAGCTTAGTGTCGGGGGGGACTAACGTGTACCCAGATACGCAGTATTTT. It codes for CASSLVSGGTNVYPDTQYF.